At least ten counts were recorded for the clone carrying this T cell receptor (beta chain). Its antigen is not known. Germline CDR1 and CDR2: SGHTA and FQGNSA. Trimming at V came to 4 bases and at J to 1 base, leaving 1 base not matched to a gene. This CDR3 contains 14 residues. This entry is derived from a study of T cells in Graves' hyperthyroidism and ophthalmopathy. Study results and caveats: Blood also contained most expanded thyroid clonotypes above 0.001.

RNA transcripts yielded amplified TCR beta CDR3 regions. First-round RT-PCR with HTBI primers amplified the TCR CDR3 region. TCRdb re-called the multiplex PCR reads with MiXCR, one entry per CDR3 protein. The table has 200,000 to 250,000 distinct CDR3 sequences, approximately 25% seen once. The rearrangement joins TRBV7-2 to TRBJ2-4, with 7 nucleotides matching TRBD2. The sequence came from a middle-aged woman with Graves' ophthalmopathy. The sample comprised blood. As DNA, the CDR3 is TGTGCCAGCAGCTCCGGGGGGGCCAAAAACATTCAGTACTTC. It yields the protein CASSSGGAKNIQYF.